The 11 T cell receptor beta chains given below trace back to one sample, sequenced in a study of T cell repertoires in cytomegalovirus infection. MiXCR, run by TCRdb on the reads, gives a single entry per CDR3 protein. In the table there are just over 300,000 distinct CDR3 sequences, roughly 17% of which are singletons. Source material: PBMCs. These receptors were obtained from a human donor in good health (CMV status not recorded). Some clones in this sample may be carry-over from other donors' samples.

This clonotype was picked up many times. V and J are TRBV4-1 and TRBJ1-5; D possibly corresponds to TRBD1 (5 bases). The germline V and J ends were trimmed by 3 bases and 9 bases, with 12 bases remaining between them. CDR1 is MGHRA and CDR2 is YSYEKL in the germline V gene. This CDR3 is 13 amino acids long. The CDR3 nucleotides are TGCGCCAGCAGCCATCCCGGGGCATCGCCCCAGCATTTT. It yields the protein CASSHPGASPQHF.

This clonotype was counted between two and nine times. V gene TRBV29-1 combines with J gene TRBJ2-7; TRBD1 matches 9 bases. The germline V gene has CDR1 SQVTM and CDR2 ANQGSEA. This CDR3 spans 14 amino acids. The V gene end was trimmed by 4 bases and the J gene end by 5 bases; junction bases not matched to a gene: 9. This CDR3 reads CSVARDRVAHEQYF. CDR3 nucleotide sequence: TGCAGCGTTGCCCGGGACAGGGTTGCCCACGAGCAGTACTTC.

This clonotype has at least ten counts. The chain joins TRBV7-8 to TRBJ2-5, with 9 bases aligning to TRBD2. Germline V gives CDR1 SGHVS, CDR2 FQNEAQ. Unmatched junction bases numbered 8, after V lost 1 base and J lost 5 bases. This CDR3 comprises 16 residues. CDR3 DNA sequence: TGTGCCAGCAGCTTAGTTAGGCTAGCGGGGCTTGAGACCCAGTACTTC. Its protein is CASSLVRLAGLETQYF. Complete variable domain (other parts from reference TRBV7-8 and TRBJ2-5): GAGVSQSPRYKVAKRGQDVALRCDPISGHVSLFWYQQALGQGPEFLTYFQNEAQLDKSGLPSDRFFAERPEGSVSTLKIQRTQQEDSAVYLCASSLVRLAGLETQYFGPGTRLLVL.

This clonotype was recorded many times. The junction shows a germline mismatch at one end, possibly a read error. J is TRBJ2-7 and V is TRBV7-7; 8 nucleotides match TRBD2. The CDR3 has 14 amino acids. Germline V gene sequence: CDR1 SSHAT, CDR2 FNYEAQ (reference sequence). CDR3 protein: CASSLGPRGDEQYF. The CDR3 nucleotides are TGTGCTAGCAGCTTAGGGCCGCGGGGGGACGAGCAGTACTTC.

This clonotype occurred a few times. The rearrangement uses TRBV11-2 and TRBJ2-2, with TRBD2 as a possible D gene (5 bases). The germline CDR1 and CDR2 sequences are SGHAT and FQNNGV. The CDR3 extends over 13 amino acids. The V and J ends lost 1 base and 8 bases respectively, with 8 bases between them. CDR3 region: CASSLGELGELFF. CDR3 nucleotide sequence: TGTGCCAGCAGCTTAGGGGAGCTTGGGGAGCTGTTTTTT.

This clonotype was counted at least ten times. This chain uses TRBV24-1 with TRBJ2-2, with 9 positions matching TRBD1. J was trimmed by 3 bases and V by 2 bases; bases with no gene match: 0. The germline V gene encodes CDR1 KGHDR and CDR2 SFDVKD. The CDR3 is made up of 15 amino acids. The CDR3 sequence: CATSDWTGDTGELFF. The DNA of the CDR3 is TGTGCCACCAGTGATTGGACAGGGGACACCGGGGAGCTGTTTTTT.

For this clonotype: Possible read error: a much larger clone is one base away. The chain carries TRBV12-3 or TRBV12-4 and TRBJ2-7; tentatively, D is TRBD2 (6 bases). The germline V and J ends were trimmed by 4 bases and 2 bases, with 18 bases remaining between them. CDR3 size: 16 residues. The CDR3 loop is CASSYGGLLNAYEQYF. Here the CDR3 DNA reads TGTGCCAGCAGTTATGGGGGACTGCTAAACGCCTACGAGCAGTACTTC.

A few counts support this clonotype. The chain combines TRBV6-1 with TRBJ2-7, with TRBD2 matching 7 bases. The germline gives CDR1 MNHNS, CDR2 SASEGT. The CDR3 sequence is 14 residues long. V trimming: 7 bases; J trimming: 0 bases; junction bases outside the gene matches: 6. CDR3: CASMGGGNSYEQYF. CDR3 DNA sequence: TGTGCCAGCATGGGGGGGGGTAACTCCTACGAGCAGTACTTC.

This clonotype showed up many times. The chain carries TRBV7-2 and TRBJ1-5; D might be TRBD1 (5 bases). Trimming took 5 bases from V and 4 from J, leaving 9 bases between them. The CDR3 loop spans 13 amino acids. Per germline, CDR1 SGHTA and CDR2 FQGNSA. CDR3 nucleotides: TGTGCCAGCAGCGGGACCGTTAATCAGCCCCAGCATTTT. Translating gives CASSGTVNQPQHF.

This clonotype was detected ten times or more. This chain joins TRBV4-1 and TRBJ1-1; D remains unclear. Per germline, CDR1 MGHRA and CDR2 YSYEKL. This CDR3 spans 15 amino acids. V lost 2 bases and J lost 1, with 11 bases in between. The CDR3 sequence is CASSQRERANTEAFF. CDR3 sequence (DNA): TGCGCCAGCAGCCAACGCGAGAGGGCGAACACTGAAGCTTTCTTT.

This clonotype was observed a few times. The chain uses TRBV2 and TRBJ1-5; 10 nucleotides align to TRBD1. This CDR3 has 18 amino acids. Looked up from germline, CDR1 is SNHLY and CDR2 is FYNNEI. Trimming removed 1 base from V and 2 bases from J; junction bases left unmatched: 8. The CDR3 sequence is CASSEERTGGLGNQPQHF. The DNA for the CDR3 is TGTGCCAGCAGTGAAGAAAGGACAGGGGGACTGGGCAATCAGCCCCAGCATTTT.